Listed below are T cell receptor beta chains from one sample, sequenced in a study of T cell repertoires in cytomegalovirus infection. MiXCR was run by TCRdb on the reads, yielding one entry per CDR3 protein. The sample includes approximately 250,000 distinct CDR3 sequences, 22% of them seen just once. The source material was CD8+ T cells from PBMCs. These receptors originate from a human donor in good health (CMV status not recorded). Some clones in this sample may be carry-over from other donors' samples. Both conserved end residues are part of each CDR3. D genes are given only for firm matches.

TRBV11-2 . CASSLFLPGPPLYNEQFF
TRBV23-1 TRBD2 CANKASGSSSYEQYF
TRBV7-2 . CASSWGVSLPNQPQHF
TRBV5-6 . CASSLSTDRRRAFF
TRBV2 . CASSEAWDGGMNTEAFF
TRBV7-9 TRBD2 CASRFGGAPYEQYF
TRBV10-3 TRBD1 CAISEPGQKYNEQFF
TRBV28 . CASSFRRQFNEQFF
TRBV12-3/TRBV12-4 . CASSLVASDTQYF
TRBV7-2 . CAGSLVGGSEAFF
TRBV10-3 . CAISESGQGHYGYTF
TRBV7-6 TRBD1 CASSLRGRYEQYF
TRBV29-1 . CSVEGRVGYTF
TRBV29-1 . CSVINGGHAEAFF
TRBV7-2 TRBD2 CASSLGLAGAPRYF
TRBV11-2 TRBD1 CASSLGQGTSYEQYF
TRBV20-1 . CSAIPGLQETQYF
TRBV5-5 . CASSLVPRQNTEAFF
TRBV7-4 . CASRNPGTVGELFF
TRBV7-2 TRBD2 CASSSTGTSGNEQYF
TRBV20-1 . CSAGSLMAGATDTQYF
TRBV12-3/TRBV12-4 TRBD2 CASRASGGLYNEQFF
TRBV27 . CASSLSYDSYNEQFF
TRBV7-4 . CASSSRAGILETQYF
TRBV11-1 . CASSPTGPTNYGYTF
TRBV5-1 . CASSLDPTEAFF
TRBV28 TRBD1 CASSLPGTGRDSPLHF
TRBV9 TRBD1 CASSASGTAYYNEQFF
TRBV6-6 . CASSYENTEAFF
TRBV2 TRBD1 CASIRTGGFNEQFF
TRBV7-9 TRBD2 CASSQLAGGEQFF
TRBV7-9 TRBD2 CASSLGGLAGTDTQYF
TRBV5-4 TRBD2 CASSFARTSGGTGELFF
TRBV19 . CASSTGYNEQFF
TRBV28 TRBD2 CASTSLAGSGTDTQYF
TRBV28 . CASIPLRGYGSNQPQHF
TRBV4-1 . CASSADLQGLGEAFF
TRBV14 . CASSPPRTVMNTEAFF
TRBV7-9 . CASSLVMGDNEQFF
TRBV11-2 . CASSPMGGETQYF
TRBV20-1 TRBD1 CSARDHDRGAGELFF
TRBV2 . CASTRNPEQYF
TRBV7-9 . CASSFRQGGTGELFF
TRBV11-2 . CASSLRTKGEQFF
TRBV7-9 . CASTLLGPRGYTF
TRBV2 . CASIGGQEAFF